This T cell receptor beta chain was profiled in a study of blood T cell repertoires in COVID-19. About the research overall: Specimens from acute and convalescent COVID-19 originated in the United States, Italy and Spain.

Per germline, CDR1 SGHDN and CDR2 FVKESK. V lost 4 bases to trimming and J lost 10 bases; unmatched junction nucleotides: 6. There are 13 residues in the CDR3. Original handling: From reference gene primer amplification, estimates of nucleated cell counts were derived. Sequencing used immunoSEQ multiplex PCR; TCRdb keeps in-frame clones, though not all of them. The D gene and trimming were derived from the DNA, and the V and J assignments and clone size from that table. The data hold approximately 300,000 clones, with about 83% observed a single time. The sample comprised peripheral blood. The rearrangement links TRBV14 to TRBJ2-1; 8 bases are shared with TRBD2. The receptor was isolated from a woman between 45 and 60 years old with acute or convalescent COVID-19. The CDR3 sequence: CASSLLIAGEQFF. The CDR3 bases are TGTGCCAGCAGCCTATTAATAGCGGGGGAGCAGTTCTTC.